This entry is about one TCR beta chain. What it recognizes is unknown. Recipients received nonmyeloablative bone marrow transplants from related graft donors, with transient mixed chimerism. CD4+CD25+CD127- Tregs, CD4+CD25- non-Tregs, CD4 and CD8 cells were sorted. These data originate in a study of Tregs in tolerant kidney transplant recipients. Study-wide points: In tolerant patients, donor-specific Tregs outgrew total Tregs, suggesting antigen-driven expansion. The most relevant donor-specific Treg TCRbeta repertoire apparently came from expansion with activated donor B cells. Validation in larger populations is needed because few patients were studied.

Produced via immunoSEQ multiplex PCR; TCRdb's table is partial and in-frame only. The sample includes 50,000 or so clones, roughly 90% seen only once; the top ten take about 14%. The CDR3 is 17 residues long. The V gene end was trimmed by 0 bases and the J gene end by 6 bases; junction bases not matched to a gene: 10. Germline V lookup: CDR1 LGHNA, CDR2 YSLEER. The source material was CD8+ T cells from blood (PBMCs), sampled 12 months after the transplant. This TCR was recovered from a human patient who received a combined kidney and bone marrow transplant. Some T cells may arise from the graft donor. The V and J genes are TRBV4-3 and TRBJ2-1, with 8 bases aligning to TRBD1. This CDR3 is CASSQEGTPDRVNEQFF. The CDR3, as DNA: TGCGCCAGCAGCCAAGAGGGGACTCCGGACAGGGTCAATGAGCAGTTCTTC.